This T cell receptor beta chain was captured in a study of CD8+ T cells in alopecia areata. The pooled cutaneous lymph node cells were sorted using several markers (CD4, CD8alpha, NKG2D, NKG2ACE and others). TCR sequencing used cDNA made by reverse transcription of extracted RNA. Libraries were prepared by immunoSEQ multiplex PCR; TCRdb keeps only in-frame clonotypes and omits some of them. The repertoire shows 20,000 or so clones, none seen only once; the top ten take approximately 33%. The sample holds a few counts of this clone. Its antigen remains unknown. Mouse gene names and germline throughout. Read data end 4 residues before the CDR3 end; the end is taken from the germline J gene. The germline CDR1 and CDR2 sequences are FNHDT and SITEND (reference sequence). Trimming stripped 4 bases from V and 5 bases from J, with 12 bases between. There are 14 residues in the CDR3. Study-wide results and caveats: Sequences from scalp samples also cover resident alphabeta T cells of normal skin. Clonality exceeded that of normal scalp in lesional scalp, most notably in alopecia totalis/universalis.

Sequencing input: CD8+ T cells sorted from a lymph node. This clonotype was obtained from a C3H/HeJ mouse with alopecia areata. Mouse MHC haplotype: H2-k. The genes are TRBV19 and TRBJ1-4; D unresolved. The CDR3 sequence is CASSPLRRNERLFF. The sequenced CDR3 bases are TGTGCCAGCAGTCCCCTCCGCAGAAACGAA.